This T cell receptor beta chain was recovered during a study of post-analysis software for immune sequencing data. The study, taken as a whole, reports: When patients were compared with controls, about 5 TRBV segments were more frequent, TRBV5-6, TRBV5-1 and TRBV20-1 among them.

Unique molecular identifiers tagged the TCR beta cDNA libraries. Input amounts of 1 to 10 million T cells were used. These gave around 500,000 cDNA molecules, so each molecule approximated one T cell. Using its own MiXCR run on the PCR reads, TCRdb lists one record per CDR3 protein. In the table there are around 180,000 distinct CDR3 sequences, 30% of which are singletons. The CDR3 is 18 residues long. The germline CDR1 and CDR2 sequences are SGHVS and FQNEAQ. V lost 1 base to trimming and J lost 2 bases; unmatched junction nucleotides: 7. Remarks on this clonotype: Its antigen is unidentified.

The receptor's source is a girl aged 5-17 years with multiple sclerosis. Specimen: blood. The chain employs TRBV7-8 and TRBJ2-1; 11 bases line up with TRBD2. The CDR3 loop reads CASSLEGTSGQTYNEQFF. CDR3 nucleotides: TGTGCCAGCAGCTTAGAGGGGACTAGCGGACAGACCTACAATGAGCAGTTCTTC.